This is a list of T cell receptor beta chains from one sample in a study of CD8 T cells in ankylosing spondylitis. TCRdb re-derived calls from the 5' RACE reads in MiXCR, one entry per CDR3 protein. The sample holds under 450,000 distinct CDR3 sequences, 17% seen once. The material sequenced was blood, either unsorted or a sorted T cell fraction (not recorded which). Source of these receptors: a male donor with ankylosing spondylitis. Each CDR3 is given with its conserved first and last residue. A D gene is named only where the DNA matches it firmly. Expanded clones get a size class; other rows say once, few or many, or leave the size out.

j_call v_call clone_size d_call cdr3_nt cdr3_aa
TRBJ2-7 TRBV18 . TRBD1 TGTGCCAGCTCACGAAGGACAGGGGAGGTTGAGCAGTACTTC CASSRRTGEVEQYF
TRBJ1-1 TRBV2 many TRBD1 TGTGCCAGCAGGGGGGACAGTTTGAACACTGAAGCTTTCTTT CASRGDSLNTEAFF
TRBJ1-2 TRBV7-2 . TRBD1 TGTGCCAGCAGCTCGGACCGACAGGGCTTGAGTGGCTACACCTTC CASSSDRQGLSGYTF
TRBJ1-4 TRBV2 few . TGTGCCAGCAGCTCAGCACAGGGTCGACTGTTTTTT CASSSAQGRLFF
TRBJ2-3 TRBV7-2 many . TGTGCCAGCAGCTCGTGGGGACGCAACACAGATACGCAGTATTTT CASSSWGRNTDTQYF
TRBJ1-6 TRBV28 many . TGTGCCAGCAGCCTGGGTGGGGGAAGGGATAATTCACCCCTCCACTTT CASSLGGGRDNSPLHF
TRBJ2-2 TRBV20-1 few . TGCAGTGCTAGAGATTCGGGGGTCAACACCGGGGAGCTGTTTTTT CSARDSGVNTGELFF
TRBJ2-3 TRBV12-3/TRBV12-4 many . TGTGCCAGCAGCCCTGGGATGGGGACGCAGTATTTT CASSPGMGTQYF
TRBJ2-3 TRBV7-2 few . TGTGTCAGCAGCTTAGTACGGTCAGATACGCAGTATTTT CVSSLVRSDTQYF
TRBJ2-3 TRBV12-3/TRBV12-4 many . TGTGCCAGCAGAGGAGGGAGGCTTAGCACAGATACGCAGTATTTT CASRGGRLSTDTQYF
TRBJ2-5 TRBV6-2/TRBV6-3 few TRBD2 TGTGCCAGCAGTTACGGAGCGGGGTTCCAAGAGACCCAGTACTTC CASSYGAGFQETQYF
TRBJ2-2 TRBV14 few . TGTGCCAGCAGCCAAGACCGGGGCGTTAGGGGCACCGGGGAGCTGTTTTTT CASSQDRGVRGTGELFF
TRBJ1-2 TRBV12-3/TRBV12-4 many TRBD1 TGTGCCAGCAGTTTGGGACAGGGGGCAGGTGGCTACACCTTC CASSLGQGAGGYTF
TRBJ1-5 TRBV6-1 . . TGTGCCAGCAGATCCCCAGGTCCCACGCAGCCCCAGCATTTT CASRSPGPTQPQHF
TRBJ2-1 TRBV10-1 . . TGCGCCAGCGGGGCAGGGGTGAATGAGCAGTTCTTC CASGAGVNEQFF
TRBJ2-1 TRBV4-1 . TRBD2 TGCGCCAGCAGCGGACCCGGGGGGGCACCTGAAAATGAGCAGTTCTTC CASSGPGGAPENEQFF
TRBJ2-7 TRBV12-3/TRBV12-4 few TRBD2 TGTGCCAGCAGACCCGGGCTAGCGGGAGTAGGCGAGCAGTACTTC CASRPGLAGVGEQYF
TRBJ1-1 TRBV12-3/TRBV12-4 . . TGTGCCAGCAGTTTCGGGACACTCTCTAAAGCTTTCTTT CASSFGTLSKAFF
TRBJ1-3 TRBV12-3/TRBV12-4 . . TGTGCCAGCAGTGTACCGACAGGAAACACCATATATTTT CASSVPTGNTIYF
TRBJ2-1 TRBV4-3 few . TGCGCCAGCAGCCAAGATGGTGGTGAGCAGTTCTTC CASSQDGGEQFF
TRBJ2-3 TRBV3-1 . TRBD2 TGTGCCAGCAGCCAAGATATCAGGACTAGCGGATACCTCGTTGGGAATACGCAGTATTTT CASSQDIRTSGYLVGNTQYF
TRBJ1-1 TRBV20-1 few . TGCAGTGCCAACACGGGTGACACTGAAGCTTTCTTT CSANTGDTEAFF
TRBJ1-3 TRBV12-3/TRBV12-4 few . TGTGCCAGCAGTCAAGGGGGATCCTCTGGAAACACCATATATTTT CASSQGGSSGNTIYF
TRBJ1-4 TRBV2 . . TGTGCCAGCAGTGAAGCGCTTGGATATAATGAAAAACTGTTTTTT CASSEALGYNEKLFF
TRBJ2-7 TRBV7-8 . . TGTGCCAGCAGCTTCGCCGGGACCTACGAGCAGTACTTC CASSFAGTYEQYF
TRBJ1-6 TRBV29-1 many . TGCAGCGCAACCACAGGGACGGATTCACCCCTCCACTTT CSATTGTDSPLHF
TRBJ2-4 TRBV20-1 few . TGCAGTGCTAGAACGGATTTTCTAGCCAAAAACATTCAGTACTTC CSARTDFLAKNIQYF
TRBJ2-1 TRBV12-3/TRBV12-4 few . TGTGCCAGCAGTTTAGGGGCTAGGACGAACTACAATGAGCAGTTCTTC CASSLGARTNYNEQFF
TRBJ2-4 TRBV11-2 few TRBD2 TGTGCCAGCAGCTTAGGTCGGGGCGGGAGGGCCGGTGCCAAAAACATTCAGTACTTC CASSLGRGGRAGAKNIQYF
TRBJ2-3 TRBV5-1 . . TGCGCCAGCAGCCCCGGACAGCCCACAGATACGCAGTATTTT CASSPGQPTDTQYF
TRBJ2-2 TRBV15 . TRBD1 TGTGCCACCAGCAAAGGGGGAACAGGGGGGAGCACCGGGGAGCTGTTTTTT CATSKGGTGGSTGELFF
TRBJ2-2 TRBV10-3 few . TGTGCCATCAGTGATACAGCGCTGAACACCGGGGAGCTGTTTTTT CAISDTALNTGELFF
TRBJ1-3 TRBV3-1 . . TGTGCCAGCAGCCCCCGGACAGCAGGAAACACCATATATTTT CASSPRTAGNTIYF
TRBJ2-3 TRBV10-3 . TRBD1 TGTGCCATCAGTGGACAGGGTGGGGGTCTCTCAAGCACAGATACGCAGTATTTT CAISGQGGGLSSTDTQYF
TRBJ2-5 TRBV18 . . TGTGCCAGCTCAAATAACCGCGGGGACCAAGAGACCCAGTACTTC CASSNNRGDQETQYF
TRBJ1-1 TRBV18 . . TGTGCCAGCACTGCAGGGGCAGGATTGAACACTGAAGCTTTCTTT CASTAGAGLNTEAFF
TRBJ1-1 TRBV18 . TRBD1 TGTGCCAGCTCACCTACCGGGACAGGGACGAACACTGAAGCTTTCTTT CASSPTGTGTNTEAFF
TRBJ2-1 TRBV6-4 . TRBD2 TGTGCCAGCAGTGACGGGACTAGCGTCTACAATGAGCAGTTCTTC CASSDGTSVYNEQFF
TRBJ1-1 TRBV4-3 . TRBD1 TGCGCCAGCTGCCGGGTAACAGGGGACACTGAAGCTTTCTTT CASCRVTGDTEAFF
TRBJ1-5 TRBV10-3 . . TGTGCCATCAGTGAGTCGGGGGCAGGTCAGCCCCAGCATTTT CAISESGAGQPQHF
TRBJ2-1 TRBV12-3/TRBV12-4 few . TGTGCCAGCAGTTTAGTGGGAGCGCGCTCCCCCCACAATGAGCAGTTCTTC CASSLVGARSPHNEQFF
TRBJ2-3 TRBV20-1 few TRBD2 TGCAGTGCTCGGACTAGCGAGGTCACAGATACGCAGTATTTT CSARTSEVTDTQYF
TRBJ2-7 TRBV12-3/TRBV12-4 few . TGTGCCAGCAGTTCGAGCAGGGGCGGGTACGAGCAGTACTTC CASSSSRGGYEQYF
TRBJ2-2 TRBV27 . TRBD1 TGTGCCAGCAGTCGGGACAGGGTGGTTGCCGGGGAGCTGTTTTTT CASSRDRVVAGELFF
TRBJ2-3 TRBV7-2 few . TGTGCCAGCAGTCCATGGCCGGGAGTGGATACGCAGTATTTT CASSPWPGVDTQYF
TRBJ1-2 TRBV2 few TRBD1 TGTGCCAGCGCTACAGGGGGCAGCGGCTACACCTTC CASATGGSGYTF
TRBJ2-3 TRBV30 . . TGTGCCCGGCAGGGGGGAAATACGCAGTATTTT CARQGGNTQYF
TRBJ2-5 TRBV7-4 few TRBD2 TGTGCCAGCACCCTAGGGGCTAGCGGGGGGGCGAGCCAAGAGACCCAGTACTTC CASTLGASGGASQETQYF
TRBJ1-1 TRBV7-9 many . TGTGCCAGCAGCGTGGACAGTTACAACACTGAAGCTTTCTTT CASSVDSYNTEAFF
TRBJ2-3 TRBV5-1 . TRBD2 TGCGCCAGCAGCTTTTTTCAGCGGGGGAAAGGCACAGATACGCAGTATTTT CASSFFQRGKGTDTQYF
TRBJ2-7 TRBV4-3 few . TGCGCCAGCAGCCAAGAGTGGGGAACCTCCTACGAGCAGTACTTC CASSQEWGTSYEQYF
TRBJ2-3 TRBV11-3 . . TGTGCCAGCAGCTTCCGGGGAAACACAGATACGCAGTATTTT CASSFRGNTDTQYF
TRBJ1-2 TRBV4-1 many . TGCGCCAGCTCCGGGGACGGCTTCTTCACGACTTATGGCTACACCTTC CASSGDGFFTTYGYTF